This T cell receptor (beta chain) emerged from a study of blood T cell repertoires in COVID-19. Study background: T cells, B-cell-depleted T cells, or PBMCs provided the cDNA or gDNA that served as material.

Germline CDR1 reads SGHVS; CDR2 reads FNYEAQ. This CDR3 has 14 amino acids. V shed 5 bases, J shed 5 bases, and the junction held 8 bases outside the gene matches. In the original processing: Reference gene primer amplification yielded estimated nucleated cell counts. Repertoires were generated with immunoSEQ multiplex PCR, while TCRdb's copy carries only in-frame clones and drops some. The V and J calls and clone size are taken from that table; D and trimming were inferred from the DNA. The data contain some 150,000 clones, 85% to 90% of them singletons. What was sequenced was peripheral blood. The receptor's source is a man between 50 and 59 years old who had recovered from COVID-19. This sequence joins TRBV7-6 and TRBJ1-2; 7 nucleotides agree with TRBD1. CDR3 protein: CASSTGQARYGYTF. The CDR3 DNA follows: TGTGCCAGCAGCACTGGACAGGCTCGATATGGCTACACCTTC.